One and the same sample provided the 32 T cell receptor beta chains below, sequenced in a study of T cell responses to AZD1222 COVID-19 vaccine. Produced via immunoSEQ multiplex PCR; TCRdb's table is partial and in-frame only. Of about 100,000 clones listed, approximately 91% are singletons. The specimen comprised peripheral blood, sampled on day 0 of AZD1222 vaccination. Every receptor here comes from an adult in good health.

This clone was picked up one time. The genes are TRBV28 and TRBJ2-7; TRBD1 is a possible D gene (6 bases). The CDR3 runs 13 residues. CDR1 is MDHEN and CDR2 is SYDVKM in the germline V gene. The ends were cut back, 6 bases at V and 5 bases at J, with 14 bases in the middle. CDR3 protein: CASSEGTINEQYF. The CDR3 nucleotides read TGTGCCAGCAGCGAGGGGACAATTAACGAGCAGTACTTC.

The chain has TRBV3-1 (or the pseudogene TRBV3-2) and TRBJ1-1; D gene ambiguous. The CDR3 is made up of 15 amino acids. The V gene's germline CDR1 is LGHDT and CDR2 YNNKEL (reference sequence). Trimming pared 3 bases from V and 10 bases from J, leaving 21 bases between. As DNA, the CDR3 is TGTGCCAGCAGCCATTCCCCCGGACTGAGCGCTGGAGCTTTCTTT. This sequence encodes CASSHSPGLSAGAFF.

The rearrangement links TRBV24-1 to TRBJ2-5, with D perhaps being TRBD1 or TRBD2 (5 bases each). Looked up from germline, CDR1 is KGHDR and CDR2 is SFDVKD. The germline V and J ends were trimmed by 4 bases and 6 bases, with 8 bases remaining between them. This CDR3 contains 12 residues. CDR3 amino acids: CATSDLGQTQYF. CDR3 nucleotides: TGTGCCACCAGTGACCTGGGACAGACCCAGTACTTC.

This chain links TRBV5-1 with TRBJ1-1; D may be TRBD1 (5 bases). The CDR3 is made up of 13 amino acids. V dropped 7 bases and J dropped 0 bases, with 10 bases sitting between them. Germline V gives CDR1 SGHRS, CDR2 YFSETQ. The CDR3 loop is CASGDGVNTEAFF. In DNA form, the CDR3 reads TGCGCCAGCGGGGACGGGGTGAACACTGAAGCTTTCTTT.

This chain links TRBV6-2 or TRBV6-3 with TRBJ2-1, with D unclear. Germline lookup yields CDR1 MNHEY and CDR2 SVGEGT. Trimming left V 2 bases short and J 0 bases short, with 8 bases between. The CDR3 extends over 15 amino acids. The CDR3 reads CASSYPLGSYNEQFF. The CDR3 DNA reads as TGTGCCAGCAGTTACCCGTTGGGCTCCTACAATGAGCAGTTCTTC.

The genes are TRBV28 and TRBJ2-7; 10 nucleotides align to TRBD2. There are 15 residues in the CDR3. Looked up from germline, CDR1 is MDHEN and CDR2 is SYDVKM. The J segment lost 2 bases and the V segment lost 5 bases, leaving 6 bases of the junction unmatched. DNA of the CDR3: TGTGCCAGCAGTCCGCGACTAGCGGGTGCCTACGAGCAGTACTTC. As protein: CASSPRLAGAYEQYF.

A note on this clone: Other DNA sequences in the sample encode the same CDR3. V and J are TRBV9 and TRBJ2-1; the D call may be TRBD1 or TRBD2 (6 bases each). V lost 2 bases and J 1 base, leaving 10 bases between the germline ends. Germline assignment: CDR1 SGDLS and CDR2 YYNGEE. The CDR3 covers 15 residues. CDR3 in DNA: TGTGCCAGCAGCGTGGGCGGGACATCCTACAATGAGCAGTTCTTC. Translation: CASSVGGTSYNEQFF. The whole variable domain, remainder taken from reference TRBV9 and TRBJ2-1, is DSGVTQTPKHLITATGQRVTLRCSPRSGDLSVYWYQQSLDQGLQFLIQYYNGEERAKGNILERFSAQQFPDLHSELNLSSLELGDSALYFCASSVGGTSYNEQFFGPGTRLTVL.

The genes are TRBV14 and TRBJ1-1; D not certain. V was cut by 1 base and J by 0 bases, with 15 bases left in between. This CDR3 has 17 amino acids. Germline assignment: CDR1 SGHDN and CDR2 FVKESK. The CDR3 DNA reads TGTGCCAGCAGCCAAGGAGTATTGGGTTCCATGAACACTGAAGCTTTCTTT. It specifies CASSQGVLGSMNTEAFF.

This sequence joins TRBV28 and TRBJ1-2; 7 bases align to TRBD1. V was pared by 4 bases and J by 4 bases, with 3 bases of the junction left unmatched. Germline assignment: CDR1 MDHEN and CDR2 SYDVKM. This CDR3 contains 13 residues. CDR3 sequence reads: CASSSGQAYGYTF. The CDR3 DNA reads TGTGCCAGCAGTTCCGGACAGGCCTATGGCTACACCTTC.

The chain carries TRBV5-1 and TRBJ1-1; D perhaps matches TRBD1 (6 bases). The CDR3 runs to 13 residues. Trimming cost V 5 bases and J 1 base, with 9 bases left between them. CDR1 is SGHRS, CDR2 YFSETQ, per germline. The CDR3 coding sequence is TGCGCCAGCAGGGACAGCTCGAACACTGAAGCTTTCTTT. Encoded protein: CASRDSSNTEAFF.

The genes are TRBV18 and TRBJ2-7; 11 bases align to TRBD1. CDR1 is KGHSH and CDR2 is LQKENI in the germline V gene. The CDR3 consists of 15 residues. The V segment lost 3 bases and the J segment 6 bases; nucleotides outside the gene matches: 7. CDR3 loop: CASSPRDRGASEQYF. The CDR3 DNA reads TGTGCCAGCTCACCGCGGGACAGGGGGGCTTCCGAGCAGTACTTC.

J is TRBJ1-2 and V is TRBV4-1; D gene uncertain. V was pared by 3 bases and J by 6 bases, with 17 bases between. This CDR3 has 15 amino acids. CDR1 and CDR2 (germline): MGHRA, YSYEKL. The chain's CDR3 is CASSQRIRTENGYTF. For the CDR3, the DNA is TGCGCCAGCAGCCAGCGTATCAGGACGGAGAATGGCTACACCTTC.

This chain connects TRBV3-1 (or the pseudogene TRBV3-2) to TRBJ2-7; the D call may be TRBD1 or TRBD2 (5 bases each). Germline CDR1 LGHDT, CDR2 YNNKEL (reference sequence). The CDR3 is 13 residues long. The ends were cut back, 5 bases at V and 4 bases at J, with 12 bases in the middle. Written as DNA, the CDR3 is TGTGCCAGCAGCGGACACGGGGCGTACGAGCAGTACTTC. It codes for CASSGHGAYEQYF.

The rearrangement joins TRBV21-1 to TRBJ2-7. TRBV21-1 is designated a pseudogene. The CDR3 totals 13 residues. The CDR3 loop is CASSTQTLYEQYF. CDR3 nucleotides: TGTGCCAGCAGCACCCAGACCCTCTACGAGCAGTACTTC.

V and J are TRBV7-9 and TRBJ2-7, with TRBD2 matching over 7 bases. Trimming at V came to 3 bases and at J to 2 bases, leaving 10 bases not matched to a gene. The CDR3 contains 16 residues. Germline CDR1 reads SEHNR; CDR2 reads FQNEAQ (reference sequence). The chain's CDR3 is CASSLLTSVSTYEQYF. DNA of the CDR3: TGTGCCAGCAGCTTGTTAACTAGCGTAAGTACCTACGAGCAGTACTTC.

The gene calls are TRBV5-1 and TRBJ1-2, with D possibly being TRBD1 (6 bases). Germline assignment: CDR1 SGHRS and CDR2 YFSETQ. Trimming stripped 3 bases from V and 7 bases from J, with 19 bases between. There are 15 residues in the CDR3. DNA of the CDR3: TGCGCCAGCAGCTCGCTGTCCGGGGGGCGCGGTGGCTACACCTTC. Translating gives CASSSLSGGRGGYTF.

V and J are TRBV30 and TRBJ2-5; no reliable D call. Germline lookup yields CDR1 GTSNPN and CDR2 SVGIG (reference sequence). V lost 1 base, J lost 2 bases, and 11 bases lay in between. CDR3 length: 14 amino acids. Here the CDR3 DNA reads TGTGCCTGGAGTGCCCCCTCCCGTCAAGAGACCCAGTACTTC. Translating gives CAWSAPSRQETQYF.

The genes are TRBV20-1 and TRBJ2-5; D call uncertain. This CDR3 has 10 amino acids. CDR1 DFQATT and CDR2 SNEGSKA come from the germline V gene (reference sequence). V dropped 6 bases and J dropped 7 bases, with 9 bases sitting between them. CDR3 in amino acids: CSAGTGTQYF. The CDR3 region has the DNA TGCAGTGCAGGAACCGGGACCCAGTACTTC.

The rearrangement links TRBV7-8 to TRBJ1-5; TRBD1 matches at 10 bases. Looked up from germline, CDR1 is SGHVS and CDR2 is FQNEAQ. The length of the CDR3 is 15 residues. Trimming took 2 bases from V and 4 from J; bases not matched to a gene: 2. The CDR3, as DNA: TGTGCCAGCAGCTTATTGGGACAGGGGAATCAGCCCCAGCATTTT. Its translation: CASSLLGQGNQPQHF. Drawing the rest from reference TRBV7-8 and TRBJ1-5, the complete variable domain is GAGVSQSPRYKVAKRGQDVALRCDPISGHVSLFWYQQALGQGPEFLTYFQNEAQLDKSGLPSDRFFAERPEGSVSTLKIQRTQQEDSAVYLCASSLLGQGNQPQHFGDGTRLSIL.

The V and J genes are TRBV5-1 and TRBJ1-2; a weak D match, TRBD1 (6 bases). Trimming stripped 4 bases from V and 6 bases from J, with 16 bases between. From germline, CDR1 is SGHRS and CDR2 YFSETQ. This CDR3 region has 14 residues. The CDR3 DNA reads TGCGCCAGCAGCCCCGAGGGACAAGACCATGGCTACACCTTC. This gives the protein CASSPEGQDHGYTF.

This chain joins TRBV5-6 and TRBJ1-2; D is ambiguous. This CDR3 spans 15 amino acids. Deletions cut 5 bases from V and 6 bases from J, with 20 bases between. The germline V gene encodes CDR1 SGHDT and CDR2 YYEEEE. This CDR3 is CASSRTARWEDGYTF. The CDR3 DNA is TGTGCCAGCAGTAGGACCGCCCGCTGGGAGGATGGCTACACCTTC.

V and J are TRBV27 and TRBJ1-5, with D hard to call. Germline assignment: CDR1 MNHEY and CDR2 SMNVEV (reference sequence). V was trimmed by 3 bases and J by 3 bases, leaving 9 bases between them. CDR3 length: 14 residues. CDR3 residues: CASSFRQNNQPQHF. The CDR3 DNA sequence: TGTGCCAGCAGTTTCAGGCAGAACAATCAGCCCCAGCATTTT.

The chain is built from TRBV11-3 and TRBJ2-6; D gene unclear. Germline CDR1 is SGHNT and CDR2 is YENEEA. Trimming stripped 6 bases from V and 0 bases from J, with 3 bases between. This CDR3 contains 13 residues. The CDR3 region has the DNA TGTGCCAGCAGGGCCTCTGGGGCCAACGTCCTGACTTTC. Amino acids: CASRASGANVLTF.

The sample holds one count of this clone. The CDR3: CASSLPGSEKLFF. For the CDR3, the DNA is TGTGCCAGCAGTTTACCAGGGAGTGAAAAACTGTTTTTT. The chain is built from TRBV27 and TRBJ1-4; weak D call: TRBD1 (5 bases). Trimming cost V 2 bases and J 7 bases, with 8 bases left between them. Looked up from germline, CDR1 is MNHEY and CDR2 is SMNVEV (reference sequence). The CDR3 has 13 residues.

The chain uses TRBV2 and TRBJ1-4; no clear D. The CDR3 covers 14 residues. V was cut by 7 bases and J by 7 bases, with 16 bases left in between. Germline V gene sequence: CDR1 SNHLY, CDR2 FYNNEI. CDR3 nucleotide sequence: TGTGCCAGCACCTCAGACACCAGGTCTGAAAAACTGTTTTTT. Protein: CASTSDTRSEKLFF.

The rearrangement links TRBV30 to TRBJ1-2; 7 bases map to TRBD1. Trimming removed 1 base from V and 4 bases from J; junction bases left unmatched: 12. Germline V gene sequence: CDR1 GTSNPN, CDR2 SVGIG (reference sequence). CDR3 length equals 16 residues. CDR3 sequence (DNA): TGTGCCTGGAGTGGAAAAATTATAGGGACAGCCTATGGCTACACCTTC. Its protein is CAWSGKIIGTAYGYTF.

This clone was recorded only once. The V call is TRBV1, the J call TRBJ1-4. TRBV1 is classified as a pseudogene. The CDR3 is made up of 13 amino acids. CDR3 coding DNA: TGCACCAGTCCTCGACAGATTAGCGGAAAACTGTTTTTT. It is translated as CTSPRQISGKLFF.

The V call is TRBV27, the J call TRBJ1-2; D is unresolved. Germline lookup yields CDR1 MNHEY and CDR2 SMNVEV (reference sequence). Trimming shortened V by 2 bases and J by 8 bases, and 15 bases separated the two germline ends. The CDR3 is 14 residues long. The CDR3 DNA follows: TGTGCCAGCAGTTTAGGTCCGTCAAATAGCGGCTACACCTTC. This translates into CASSLGPSNSGYTF.

The chain links TRBV19 to TRBJ2-5, with 7 bases lining up with TRBD2. Germline trimming cut 4 bases from V and 3 bases from J; bases unmatched to any gene: 11. The germline gives CDR1 LNHDA, CDR2 SQIVND (reference sequence). The CDR3 has 16 residues. The CDR3 sequence: CASSKVPLAEEETQYF. The CDR3 coding sequence is TGTGCCAGTAGTAAGGTACCCCTAGCGGAGGAAGAGACCCAGTACTTC.

The chain's CDR3 is CASSLQDVSPLHF. DNA for the CDR3: TGTGCCAGTAGTCTCCAGGACGTCTCACCCCTCCACTTT. The V and J genes are TRBV19 and TRBJ1-6; D call uncertain. Trimming shortened V by 5 bases and J by 10 bases, and 12 bases separated the two germline ends. The CDR3 is 13 residues long. Germline V CDR1 and CDR2: LNHDA, SQIVND (reference sequence).

The chain combines TRBV5-1 with TRBJ1-5; no firm D call. Germline V CDR1 and CDR2: SGHRS, YFSETQ. Between the trimmed V and J ends, which lost 4 bases and 3 bases, there was a span of 8 bases. The CDR3 has 13 residues. This chain's CDR3 is CASSDGSNQPQHF. CDR3 nucleotides: TGCGCCAGCAGCGATGGGTCCAATCAGCCCCAGCATTTT. The full variable domain, rest sourced from reference TRBV5-1 and TRBJ1-5, is KAGVTQTPRYLIKTRGQQVTLSCSPISGHRSVSWYQQTPGQGLQFLFEYFSETQRNKGNFPGRFSGRQFSNSRSEMNVSTLELGDSALYLCASSDGSNQPQHFGDGTRLSIL.

CDR3 loop: CASSQTYMGRTAYEQYF. The CDR3 DNA reads as TGTGCCAGCAGTCAGACCTATATGGGGCGGACAGCCTACGAGCAGTACTTC. The chain has TRBV28 and TRBJ2-7; weak D call: TRBD1 (6 bases). The CDR3 contains 17 residues. Germline CDR1 reads MDHEN; CDR2 reads SYDVKM. V shed 5 bases and J shed 2 bases, with 22 bases lying between them.